The rows below give T cell receptor beta chains drawn from one sample of a study of CD8+ T cells in alopecia areata. Profiling relied on immunoSEQ multiplex PCR, and the TCRdb table lists in-frame clones only, not all of them. This sample has 150,000 to 200,000 clones, with roughly 60% found just once. The material was CD4+ T cells sorted from blood, obtained at week 24, from a patient treated with tofacitinib. All receptors come from a human donor with alopecia areata. Each CDR3 is given with its conserved first and last residue. The D gene is left open where the match is weak. Clone sizes are given selectively: once, few, many, or a class where the clone is expanded.

d_gene	abundance	j_gene	len	v_gene	CDR3aa	CDR3nt
TRBD1	-	TRBJ1-4	18	TRBV11-2	CASSLNAAGRGQREKLFF	TGTGCCAGCAGCTTAAACGCGGCGGGGAGGGGGCAGCGTGAAAAACTGTTTTTT
TRBD1	-	TRBJ2-3	18	TRBV29-1	CSVHGYRGASSSTDTQYF	TGCAGCGTACATGGGTACAGGGGGGCGTCGTCGAGCACAGATACGCAGTATTTT
TRBD2	-	TRBJ2-3	12	TRBV7-2	CASSQIQRGEYF	TGTGCCAGCAGCCAGATCCAGCGGGGGGAGTATTTT
-	-	TRBJ2-7	12	TRBV27	CASSSHRGEQYF	TGTGCCAGCAGTTCCCACCGGGGCGAGCAGTACTTC
TRBD1	-	TRBJ1-2	19	TRBV7-8	CASSYRPDLGGQGANGYTF	TGTGCCAGCAGCTACCGACCGGACCTGGGGGGACAGGGCGCTAATGGCTACACCTTC
-	-	TRBJ2-5	13	TRBV2	CASSALPGQSQYF	TGTGCCAGCAGTGCACTACCGGGACAAAGCCAGTACTTC
-	few	TRBJ1-1	13	TRBV29-1	CSVGVGQNTEAFF	TGCAGCGTTGGGGTCGGACAGAACACTGAAGCTTTCTTT
-	-	TRBJ1-5	14	TRBV27	CASSEQRSNQPQHF	TGTGCCAGCAGTGAACAGAGGAGCAATCAGCCCCAGCATTTT
-	-	TRBJ2-3	13	TRBV7-2	CASSFIGADTQYF	TGTGCCAGCAGCTTCATAGGGGCAGATACGCAGTATTTT
-	few	TRBJ2-5	13	TRBV30	CAWSLGSEETQYF	TGTGCCTGGAGTTTAGGGTCGGAAGAGACCCAGTACTTC
-	-	TRBJ2-5	14	TRBV11-2	CASSPGGSGETQYF	TGTGCCAGCAGCCCCGGGGGCTCGGGGGAGACCCAGTACTTC
-	-	TRBJ1-6	12	TRBV30	CAWSQVGPPLHF	TGTGCCTGGAGCCAAGTTGGCCCACCCCTCCACTTT
TRBD1	-	TRBJ1-6	18	TRBV25-1	CASSAQVGTGATNSPLHF	TGTGCCAGCAGCGCCCAAGTCGGGACAGGGGCCACTAATTCACCCCTCCACTTT
TRBD2	-	TRBJ2-7	16	TRBV6-6	CASSYGTSGGIYEQYF	TGTGCCAGCAGTTACGGGACTAGCGGGGGGATCTACGAGCAGTACTTC
TRBD1	few	TRBJ2-4	15	TRBV10-3	CAISDSGTAKNIQYF	TGTGCCATCAGTGACTCCGGGACAGCGAAAAACATTCAGTACTTC
-	-	TRBJ2-6	13	TRBV5-6	CASSFSGANVLTF	TGTGCCAGCAGCTTTTCTGGGGCCAACGTCCTGACTTTC
TRBD2	-	TRBJ2-1	16	TRBV19	CASRPTSGGTYNEQFF	TGTGCCAGTAGACCGACTAGCGGGGGAACCTACAATGAGCAGTTCTTC
-	-	TRBJ1-1	14	TRBV30	CAWSVLDSRAEAFF	TGTGCCTGGAGTGTACTGGACAGCAGGGCTGAAGCTTTCTTT
-	-	TRBJ2-5	12	TRBV29-1	CSRTDGSETQYF	TGCAGCAGAACGGACGGATCGGAGACCCAGTACTTC
-	-	TRBJ2-7	14	TRBV7-2	CASSSGGGLYEQYF	TGTGCCAGCAGCTCAGGGGGAGGACTCTACGAGCAGTACTTC
-	-	TRBJ2-3	15	TRBV25-1	CASSDYGGPADTQYF	TGTGCCAGCAGTGATTACGGGGGGCCCGCAGATACGCAGTATTTT
-	-	TRBJ1-6	15	TRBV5-1	CASSLAGVVNSPLHF	TGCGCCAGCAGCTTGGCGGGGGTGGTGAATTCACCCCTCCACTTT
-	-	TRBJ2-3	15	TRBV5-1	CASSLVGDHTDTQYF	TGCGCCAGCAGCTTGGTGGGGGACCACACAGATACGCAGTATTTT
TRBD1	-	TRBJ1-1	14	TRBV7-9	CASSLETRGAEAFF	TGTGCCAGCAGCTTAGAGACCAGGGGGGCTGAAGCTTTCTTT
TRBD1	-	TRBJ2-5	17	TRBV4-2	CASSPTGDGQYQETQYF	TGTGCCAGCAGCCCAACAGGGGACGGACAGTACCAAGAGACCCAGTACTTC
TRBD1	once	TRBJ1-4	16	TRBV5-1	CASSFLPGQGGEKLFF	TGCGCCAGCAGCTTCTTACCGGGACAGGGAGGTGAAAAACTGTTTTTT
-	-	TRBJ2-5	13	TRBV5-1	CASSLNSQETQYF	TGCGCCAGCAGCTTGAACAGTCAGGAGACCCAGTACTTC
-	-	TRBJ2-1	14	TRBV2	CASSEARSYNEQFF	TGTGCCAGCAGTGAAGCTCGGTCTTACAATGAGCAGTTCTTC
-	once	TRBJ2-1	15	TRBV14	CASSQEVSGHNEQFF	TGTGCCAGCAGCCAAGAAGTGTCGGGCCACAATGAGCAGTTCTTC
TRBD1	-	TRBJ1-2	16	TRBV4-3	CASSQGGRDRVSGYTF	TGCGCCAGCAGCCAAGGGGGCCGGGACAGGGTTTCTGGCTACACCTTC
-	-	TRBJ1-4	13	TRBV30	CAWTPLTNEKLFF	TGTGCCTGGACCCCCCTGACTAATGAAAAACTGTTTTTT
-	-	TRBJ2-5	10	TRBV20-1	CSAQKETQYF	TGCAGTGCACAAAAAGAGACCCAGTACTTC
TRBD1	few	TRBJ1-1	13	TRBV11-3	CASSDRGGGEAFF	TGTGCCAGCAGCGACAGGGGCGGGGGTGAAGCTTTCTTT
-	few	TRBJ1-1	16	TRBV5-1	CASSLHRTAMNTEAFF	TGCGCCAGCAGCTTGCATAGGACAGCGATGAACACTGAAGCTTTCTTT
TRBD1	-	TRBJ1-5	15	TRBV7-3	CASSLAGGGGQPQHF	TGTGCCAGCAGCTTAGCGGGAGGGGGCGGTCAGCCCCAGCATTTT
-	-	TRBJ1-2	11	TRBV30	CAWSRGYGYTF	TGTGCCTGGAGCAGGGGCTATGGCTACACCTTC
-	-	TRBJ2-5	15	TRBV6-5	CASISPAHNQETQYF	TGTGCCAGCATCTCCCCCGCGCATAACCAAGAGACCCAGTACTTC
TRBD1	-	TRBJ1-2	11	TRBV29-1	CSVRTGDGYTF	TGCAGCGTTCGGACAGGTGATGGCTACACCTTC
-	few	TRBJ2-5	12	TRBV29-1	CSVEEQQETQYF	TGCAGCGTTGAAGAGCAGCAAGAGACCCAGTACTTC
-	-	TRBJ1-6	13	TRBV27	CASSMPGHSPLHF	TGTGCCAGCAGTATGCCGGGACATTCACCCCTCCACTTT
TRBD1	-	TRBJ1-5	13	TRBV2	CASSTGAYPPQHF	TGTGCCAGCAGTACAGGGGCCTATCCTCCCCAGCATTTT
-	once	TRBJ2-1	16	TRBV4-3	CASSGRLGSSYNEQFF	TGCGCCAGCAGCGGACGCCTCGGGAGCTCCTACAATGAGCAGTTCTTC
TRBD1	-	TRBJ1-1	13	TRBV13	CASIQGLNTEAFF	TGTGCCAGCATACAGGGGTTGAACACTGAAGCTTTCTTT
-	few	TRBJ2-5	13	TRBV29-1	CSVRLGIQETQYF	TGCAGCGTTAGGCTTGGTATCCAAGAGACCCAGTACTTC
-	-	TRBJ1-4	13	TRBV30	CAADRSTNEKLFF	TGTGCCGCTGACAGGTCAACTAATGAAAAACTGTTTTTT
-	-	TRBJ1-1	8	TRBV29-1	CSAPEAFF	TGCAGCGCCCCCGAAGCTTTCTTT
-	-	TRBJ1-1	10	TRBV29-1	CSVSMGYAFF	TGCAGCGTTTCCATGGGTTATGCTTTCTTT
-	-	TRBJ2-3	14	TRBV13	CASSSGLGTDTQYF	TGTGCCAGCAGTTCCGGGCTCGGGACAGATACGCAGTATTTT
-	-	TRBJ2-2	13	TRBV6-6	CALGKVNTGELFF	TGTGCCCTTGGAAAAGTGAACACCGGGGAGCTGTTTTTT
-	few	TRBJ1-2	11	TRBV29-1	CSVVGDYGYTF	TGCAGCGTTGTAGGGGATTATGGCTACACCTTC
-	few	TRBJ2-1	14	TRBV7-2	CASSLGPLGVEQFF	TGTGCCAGCAGCTTGGGTCCTTTGGGGGTAGAGCAGTTCTTC
-	once	TRBJ1-1	13	TRBV29-1	CSVERPMNTEAFF	TGCAGCGTTGAAAGGCCCATGAACACTGAAGCTTTCTTT
-	-	TRBJ2-5	14	TRBV4-3	CASSQEKGRETQYF	TGCGCCAGCAGCCAAGAAAAGGGTCGCGAGACCCAGTACTTC